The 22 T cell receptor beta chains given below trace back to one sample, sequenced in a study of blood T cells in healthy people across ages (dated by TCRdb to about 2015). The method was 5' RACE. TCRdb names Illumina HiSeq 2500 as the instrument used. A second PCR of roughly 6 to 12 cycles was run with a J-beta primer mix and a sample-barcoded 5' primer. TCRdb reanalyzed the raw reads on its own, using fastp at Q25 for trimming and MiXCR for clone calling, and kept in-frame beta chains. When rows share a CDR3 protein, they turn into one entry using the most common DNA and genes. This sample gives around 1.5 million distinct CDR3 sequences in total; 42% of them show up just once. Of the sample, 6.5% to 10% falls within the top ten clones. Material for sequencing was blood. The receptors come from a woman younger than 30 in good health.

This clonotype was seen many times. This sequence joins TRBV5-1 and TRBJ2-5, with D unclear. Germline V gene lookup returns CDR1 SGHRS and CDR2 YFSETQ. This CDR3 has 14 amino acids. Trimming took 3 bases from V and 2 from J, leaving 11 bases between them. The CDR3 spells CASSSPPSQETQYF. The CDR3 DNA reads TGCGCCAGCAGCTCCCCTCCATCTCAAGAGACCCAGTACTTC.

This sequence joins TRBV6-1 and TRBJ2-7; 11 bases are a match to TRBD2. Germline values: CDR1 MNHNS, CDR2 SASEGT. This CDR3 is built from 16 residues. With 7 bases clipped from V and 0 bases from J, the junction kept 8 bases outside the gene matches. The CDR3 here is CASTLAGGSISYEQYF. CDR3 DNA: TGTGCCAGCACCCTAGCGGGAGGATCAATCTCCTACGAGCAGTACTTC.

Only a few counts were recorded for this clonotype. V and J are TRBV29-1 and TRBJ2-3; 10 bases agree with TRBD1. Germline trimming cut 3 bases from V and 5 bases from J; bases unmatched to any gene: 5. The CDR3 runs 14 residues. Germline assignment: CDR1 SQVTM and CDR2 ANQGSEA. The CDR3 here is CSVDAGTGEDTQYF. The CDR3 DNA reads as TGCAGCGTTGACGCCGGGACAGGGGAAGATACGCAGTATTTT.

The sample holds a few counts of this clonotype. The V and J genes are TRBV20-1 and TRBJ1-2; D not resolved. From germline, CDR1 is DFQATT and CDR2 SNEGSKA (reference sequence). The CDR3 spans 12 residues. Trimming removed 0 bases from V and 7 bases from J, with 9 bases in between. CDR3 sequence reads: CSAREGSSGYTF. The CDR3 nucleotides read TGCAGTGCTAGAGAGGGCTCCTCTGGCTACACCTTC.

The CDR3 region has the DNA TGTGCCAGCAGTGAGGAGGGGATGTGGCAGCCCCAGCATTTT. It is translated as CASSEEGMWQPQHF. This sequence joins TRBV2 and TRBJ1-5, with D possibly being TRBD1 (5 bases). Germline V gene sequence: CDR1 SNHLY, CDR2 FYNNEI. V was trimmed by 3 bases and J by 7 bases, leaving 13 bases between them. This CDR3 has 14 amino acids.

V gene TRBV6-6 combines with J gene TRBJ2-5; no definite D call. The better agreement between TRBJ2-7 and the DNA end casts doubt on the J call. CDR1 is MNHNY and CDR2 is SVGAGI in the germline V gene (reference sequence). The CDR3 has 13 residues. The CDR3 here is CASSHIGRDEQYF. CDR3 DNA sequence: TGTGCCAGCAGCCACATCGGTCGCGACGAGCAGTACTTC.

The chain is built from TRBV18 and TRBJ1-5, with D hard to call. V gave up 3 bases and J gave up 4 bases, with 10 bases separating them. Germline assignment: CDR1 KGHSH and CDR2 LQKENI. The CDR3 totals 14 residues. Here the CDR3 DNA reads TGTGCCAGCTCACCTCAGCAAAAAAATCAGCCCCAGCATTTT. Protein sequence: CASSPQQKNQPQHF.

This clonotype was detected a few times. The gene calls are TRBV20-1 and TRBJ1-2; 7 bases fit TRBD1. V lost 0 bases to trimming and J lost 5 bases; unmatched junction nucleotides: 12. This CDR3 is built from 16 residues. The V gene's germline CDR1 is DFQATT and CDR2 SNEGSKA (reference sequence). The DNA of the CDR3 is TGCAGTGCTAGAGATGGAATGGGGAGGGGGCCTTATGGCTACACCTTC. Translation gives CSARDGMGRGPYGYTF.

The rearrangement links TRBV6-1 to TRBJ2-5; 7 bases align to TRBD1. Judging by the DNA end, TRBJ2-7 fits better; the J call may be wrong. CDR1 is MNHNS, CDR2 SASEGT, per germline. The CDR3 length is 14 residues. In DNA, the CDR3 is TGTGCCAGCACCTACGACAGGGATGCCCTCGAGCAGTACTTC. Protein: CASTYDRDALEQYF.

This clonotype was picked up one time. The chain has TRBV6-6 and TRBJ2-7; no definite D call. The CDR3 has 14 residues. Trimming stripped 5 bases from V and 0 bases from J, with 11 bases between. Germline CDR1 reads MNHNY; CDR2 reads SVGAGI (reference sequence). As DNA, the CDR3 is TGTGCCAGCAGTACTCCGGGTAACTCCTACGAGCAGTACTTC. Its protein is CASSTPGNSYEQYF.

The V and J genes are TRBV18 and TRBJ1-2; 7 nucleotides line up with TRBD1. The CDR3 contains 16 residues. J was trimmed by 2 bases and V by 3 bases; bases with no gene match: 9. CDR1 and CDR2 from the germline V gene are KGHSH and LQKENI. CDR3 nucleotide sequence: TGTGCCAGCTCACCTAATCAGGGGGAGAGGAACTATGGCTACACCTTC. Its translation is CASSPNQGERNYGYTF. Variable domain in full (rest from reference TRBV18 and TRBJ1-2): NAGVMQNPRHLVRRRGQEARLRCSPMKGHSHVYWYRQLPEEGLKFMVYLQKENIIDESGMPKERFSAEFPKEGPSILRIQQVVRGDSAAYFCASSPNQGERNYGYTFGSGTRLTVV.

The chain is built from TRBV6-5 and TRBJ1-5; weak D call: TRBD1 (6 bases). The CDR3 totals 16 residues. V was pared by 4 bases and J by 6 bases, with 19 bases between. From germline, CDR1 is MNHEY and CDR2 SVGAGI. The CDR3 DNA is TGTGCCAGCAGTTTAACAGGGACCGCGGGGGGTCAGCCCCAGCATTTT. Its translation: CASSLTGTAGGQPQHF.

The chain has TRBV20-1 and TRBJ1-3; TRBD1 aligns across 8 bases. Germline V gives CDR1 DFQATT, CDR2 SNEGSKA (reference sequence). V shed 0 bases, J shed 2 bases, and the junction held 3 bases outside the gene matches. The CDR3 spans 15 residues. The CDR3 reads CSARDLQGAGNTIYF. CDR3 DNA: TGCAGTGCTAGAGATCTACAGGGGGCTGGAAACACCATATATTTT.

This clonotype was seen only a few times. The CDR3 DNA reads as TGCGCCAGCAGACTATGGGGACAGGGTTTTTTGGATGGCTACACCTTC. It codes for CASRLWGQGFLDGYTF. The chain employs TRBV5-1 and TRBJ1-2; 9 bases are shared with TRBD1. The CDR3 is made up of 16 amino acids. Looked up from germline, CDR1 is SGHRS and CDR2 is YFSETQ. Losses at the gene ends were 5 bases for V and 6 bases for J; bases not matched to a gene: 14.

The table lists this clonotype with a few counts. The CDR3 reads CASSQLRVSTDTQYF. Written as DNA, the CDR3 is TGTGCCAGCAGCCAATTAAGAGTTAGCACAGATACGCAGTATTTT. The chain has TRBV14 and TRBJ2-3; D is unresolved. V lost 2 bases and J lost 0, with 9 bases in between. CDR3 size: 15 residues. From germline, CDR1 is SGHDN and CDR2 FVKESK.

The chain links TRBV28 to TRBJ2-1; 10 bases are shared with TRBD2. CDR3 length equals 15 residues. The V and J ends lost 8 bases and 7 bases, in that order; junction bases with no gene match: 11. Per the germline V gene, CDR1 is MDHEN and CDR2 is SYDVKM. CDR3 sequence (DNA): TGTGCCAGCTCTCTAGCGGGGGCTCGCCTAAATGAGCAGTTCTTC. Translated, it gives CASSLAGARLNEQFF.

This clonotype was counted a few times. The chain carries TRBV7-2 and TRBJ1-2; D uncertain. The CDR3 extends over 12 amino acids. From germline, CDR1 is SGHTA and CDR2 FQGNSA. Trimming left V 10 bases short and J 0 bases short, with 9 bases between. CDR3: CAIPGTNYGYTF. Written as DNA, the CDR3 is TGTGCCATTCCCGGTACTAACTATGGCTACACCTTC.

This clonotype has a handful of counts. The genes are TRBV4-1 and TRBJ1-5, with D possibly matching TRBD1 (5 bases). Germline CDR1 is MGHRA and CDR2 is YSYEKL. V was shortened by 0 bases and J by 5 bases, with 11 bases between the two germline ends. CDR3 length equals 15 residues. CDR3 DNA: TGCGCCAGCAGCCAAGAGGGGCAGGTTGATCAGCCCCAGCATTTT. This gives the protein CASSQEGQVDQPQHF.

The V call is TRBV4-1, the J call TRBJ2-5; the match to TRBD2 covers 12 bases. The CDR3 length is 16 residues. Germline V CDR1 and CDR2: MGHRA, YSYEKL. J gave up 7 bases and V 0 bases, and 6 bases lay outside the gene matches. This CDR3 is CASSQDTTSGGLTQYF. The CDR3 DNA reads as TGCGCCAGCAGCCAAGATACTACTAGCGGGGGGCTGACCCAGTACTTC.

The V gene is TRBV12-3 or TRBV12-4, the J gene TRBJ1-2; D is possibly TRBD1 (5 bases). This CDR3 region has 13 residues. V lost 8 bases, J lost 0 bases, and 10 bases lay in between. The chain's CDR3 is CASVWGTNYGYTF. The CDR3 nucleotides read TGTGCCAGCGTCTGGGGCACTAACTATGGCTACACCTTC.

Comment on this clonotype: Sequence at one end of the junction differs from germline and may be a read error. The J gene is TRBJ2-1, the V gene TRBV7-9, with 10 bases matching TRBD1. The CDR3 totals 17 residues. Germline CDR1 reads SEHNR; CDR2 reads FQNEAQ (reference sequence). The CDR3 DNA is TGTGCCGGCAGCCCCCGTGAGGGGACAGGGGTTTTCTATGAGCAGTTCTTC. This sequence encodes CAGSPREGTGVFYEQFF. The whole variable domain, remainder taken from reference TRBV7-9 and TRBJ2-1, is DTGVSQNPRHKITKRGQNVTFRCDPISEHNRLYWYRQTLGQGPEFLTYFQNEAQLEKSRLLSDRFSAERPKGSFSTLEIQRTEQGDSAMYLCAGSPREGTGVFYEQFFGPGTRLTVL.

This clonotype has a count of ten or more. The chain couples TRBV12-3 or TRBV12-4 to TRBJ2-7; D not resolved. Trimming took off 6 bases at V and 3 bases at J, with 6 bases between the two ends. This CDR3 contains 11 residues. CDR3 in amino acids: CASSRRYEQYF. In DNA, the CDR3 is TGTGCCAGCAGCCGGCGCTACGAGCAGTACTTC.